The clone carrying this T cell receptor beta chain was observed a handful of times. What it recognizes is unknown. These data are taken from a study of T cell repertoires in cytomegalovirus infection. Study as a whole: CMV infection plus the matching HLA type was flagged by public TCR beta signatures.

TCRdb reprocessed the reads with MiXCR, giving one entry per CDR3 protein. The sample records about 890,000 distinct CDR3 sequences, more than 25% being singletons. Germline V lookup: CDR1 ENHRY, CDR2 SYGVKD. Trimming shortened V by 1 base and J by 5 bases, and 15 bases separated the two germline ends. The CDR3 runs to 16 residues. Study-wide points: Summed frequency of public TCR beta families distinguished CMV carriers with the relevant HLA.

Sequences were derived from cultured CD8+ T cells from PBMCs, sampled from culture after CMV antigen stimulation. The chain has TRBV10-3 and TRBJ2-1, with D possibly being TRBD2 (6 bases). The TCR comes from a human donor in good health (CMV status not recorded). Some clones in this sample may be carry-over from other donors' samples. CDR3 sequence reads: CAISEWDFGGHNEQFF. DNA for the CDR3: TGTGCCATCAGTGAGTGGGACTTCGGGGGTCACAATGAGCAGTTCTTC.